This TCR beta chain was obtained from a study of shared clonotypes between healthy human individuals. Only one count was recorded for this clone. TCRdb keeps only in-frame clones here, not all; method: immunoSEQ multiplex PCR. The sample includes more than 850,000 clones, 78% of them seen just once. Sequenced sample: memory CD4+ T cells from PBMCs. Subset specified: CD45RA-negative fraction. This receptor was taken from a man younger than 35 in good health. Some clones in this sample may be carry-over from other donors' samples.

DNA of the CDR3: TGTGCCAGCAGCTATACAGGTTCCTACGAGCAGTACTTC. It encodes CASSYTGSYEQYF. The chain recombines TRBV7-2 with TRBJ2-7; D possibly corresponds to TRBD1 (5 bases). Germline values: CDR1 SGHTA, CDR2 FQGNSA. Trimming stripped 4 bases from V and 1 base from J, with 8 bases between. This CDR3 is 13 amino acids long.